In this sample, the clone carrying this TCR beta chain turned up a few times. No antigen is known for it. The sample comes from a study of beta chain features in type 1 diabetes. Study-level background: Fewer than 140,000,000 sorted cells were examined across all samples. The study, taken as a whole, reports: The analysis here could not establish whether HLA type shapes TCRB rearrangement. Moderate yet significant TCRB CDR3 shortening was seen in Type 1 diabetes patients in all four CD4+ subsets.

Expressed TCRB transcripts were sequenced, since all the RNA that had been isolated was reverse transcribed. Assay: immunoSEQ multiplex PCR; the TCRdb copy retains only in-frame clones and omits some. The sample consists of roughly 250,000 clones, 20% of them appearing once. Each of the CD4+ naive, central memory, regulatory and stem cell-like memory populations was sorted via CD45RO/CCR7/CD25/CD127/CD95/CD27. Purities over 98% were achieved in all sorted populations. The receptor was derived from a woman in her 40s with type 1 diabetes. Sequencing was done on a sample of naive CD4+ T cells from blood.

The CDR3: CASSVEQANSPLHF. CDR3 coding DNA: TGTGCCAGCAGCGTAGAACAGGCGAATTCACCCCTCCACTTT. The genes are TRBV9 and TRBJ1-6; D possibly corresponds to TRBD1 (5 bases). The CDR3 extends over 14 amino acids. Germline assignment: CDR1 SGDLS and CDR2 YYNGEE. V lost 0 bases and J 7 bases, leaving 8 bases between the germline ends.